The 12 T cell receptor beta chains below were found in one sample sequenced in a study of T cells in Graves' hyperthyroidism and ophthalmopathy. The CDR3 regions of TCR beta were amplified from RNA transcripts. TCR CDR3 regions were first amplified by RT-PCR with HTBI primers. Each CDR3 protein is one row after TCRdb ran MiXCR on the multiplex PCR reads. The sample holds a few hundred thousand distinct CDR3 sequences, roughly 14% seen once. The specimen sequenced was blood. These receptors were collected from a woman between 25 and 40 years old with Graves' ophthalmopathy.

This clonotype was counted between two and nine times. This sequence may be a read error, since a much larger clone differs from it by one base. The J gene is TRBJ2-7, the V gene TRBV5-5; maybe TRBD2 (7 bases). V lost 3 bases to trimming and J lost 0 bases, with 13 bases between them. This CDR3 comprises 15 residues. From germline, CDR1 is SGHKS and CDR2 YYEKEE (reference sequence). The CDR3 bases are TGTGCCAGCAGCTGGAGAGGGGGGGCCTCCTACGAGCAGTACTTC. Protein: CASSWRGGASYEQYF.

This clonotype was detected many times. The chain links TRBV28 to TRBJ1-4, with 9 bases that match TRBD1. Germline V lookup: CDR1 MDHEN, CDR2 SYDVKM. V lost 2 bases, J lost 8 bases, and 3 bases stayed unmatched. This CDR3 has 14 residues. For the CDR3, the DNA is TGTGCCAGCAGTTTAACAGGGGGCGCGGAAAAACTGTTTTTT. Protein sequence: CASSLTGGAEKLFF.

On this clonotype: A read error may be the cause here, since a much bigger clone is one base away. The genes are TRBV24-1 and TRBJ2-2; TRBD2 matches at 9 bases. The germline CDR1 and CDR2 sequences are KGHDR and SFDVKD. The CDR3 runs to 20 residues. V shed 3 bases and J 0 bases; nucleotides not matched to a gene: 13. This CDR3 reads CATSDPWAGGRDANTGELFF. CDR3 nucleotide sequence: TGTGCCACCAGTGATCCCTGGGCTGGCGGGAGGGACGCGAACACCGGGGAGCTGTTTTTT.

This clonotype was picked up many times. The junction departs from germline at one end; a sequencing error may be responsible. The chain employs TRBV20-1 and TRBJ2-1, with 11 bases identical to TRBD1. The CDR3 spans 16 residues. Germline V lookup: CDR1 DFQATT, CDR2 SNEGSKA (reference sequence). The CDR3 DNA reads TGCAGTGCCAGAGGGACAGGGGGGAATTGGAGGAATGAGCAGTTCTTC. Amino acid sequence: CSARGTGGNWRNEQFF.

This clonotype was recorded at least ten times. The chain uses TRBV20-1 and TRBJ2-1; weak D call: TRBD2 (5 bases). The CDR3 spans 13 residues. Trimming stripped 6 bases from V and 1 base from J, with 10 bases between. Germline V lookup: CDR1 DFQATT, CDR2 SNEGSKA (reference sequence). The CDR3 coding sequence is TGCAGTGCCCCAGGACTGTCCTACAATGAGCAGTTCTTC. This codes for CSAPGLSYNEQFF.

The V gene is TRBV4-1, the J gene TRBJ1-1; tentatively, D is TRBD1 (5 bases). Germline CDR1 is MGHRA and CDR2 is YSYEKL. Trimming pared 4 bases from V and 4 bases from J, leaving 16 bases between. The CDR3 has 15 amino acids. The CDR3 is CASSRVEAGTTEAFF. Here the CDR3 DNA reads TGCGCCAGCAGCCGAGTCGAAGCAGGGACCACTGAAGCTTTCTTT.

This clonotype was detected ten times or more. The rearrangement uses TRBV18 and TRBJ1-6, with TRBD1 matching 7 bases. V lost 3 bases and J lost 0; bases outside the gene matches: 2. CDR3 size: 16 residues. Germline values: CDR1 KGHSH, CDR2 LQKENI. The CDR3: CASSPTGSSYNSPLHF. The CDR3 coding sequence is TGTGCCAGCTCACCGACAGGGAGCTCCTATAATTCACCCCTCCACTTT.

V and J are TRBV19 and TRBJ2-1, with D unclear. The CDR3 has 13 amino acids. V lost 5 bases to trimming and J lost 0 bases, with 5 bases between them. Per the germline V gene, CDR1 is LNHDA and CDR2 is SQIVND (reference sequence). CDR3 sequence (DNA): TGTGCCAGTAGTTGGCCCTCCTACAATGAGCAGTTCTTC. This translates into CASSWPSYNEQFF.

The J gene is TRBJ1-1, the V gene TRBV10-2; weak D call: TRBD1 (5 bases). Trimming pared 6 bases from V and 6 bases from J, leaving 17 bases between. This CDR3 is 14 amino acids long. Per the germline V gene, CDR1 is WSHSY and CDR2 is SAAADI. CDR3 sequence: CASSQGSLAPEAFF. Written as DNA, the CDR3 is TGCGCCAGCAGCCAGGGCAGTCTCGCGCCTGAAGCTTTCTTT.

In this sample, this clonotype turned up many times. This chain uses TRBV10-3 with TRBJ2-3; TRBD2 matches 10 bases. Germline V gives CDR1 ENHRY, CDR2 SYGVKD. J lost 1 base, V lost 0 bases, and 1 base had no gene match. The CDR3 totals 16 residues. The CDR3 nucleotides read TGTGCCATCAGTGAGTCGCTAGCGGGGGGCACAGATACGCAGTATTTT. Protein: CAISESLAGGTDTQYF.

The rearrangement links TRBV29-1 to TRBJ2-7, with 8 bases identical to TRBD2. Germline CDR1 SQVTM, CDR2 ANQGSEA. Germline trimming cut 5 bases from V and 4 bases from J; bases unmatched to any gene: 25. The CDR3 spans 19 residues. CDR3 coding DNA: TGCAGCGTTCGCAGAGGGACTAGTGCTGGATGGGGGATGCGATACGAGCAGTACTTC. Encoded protein: CSVRRGTSAGWGMRYEQYF.

In its sample, this clonotype was seen many times. This sequence joins TRBV28 and TRBJ2-7; D tentatively reads TRBD1 or TRBD2 (5 bases each). V was cut by 4 bases and J by 2 bases, with 9 bases left in between. This CDR3 region has 13 residues. Per the germline V gene, CDR1 is MDHEN and CDR2 is SYDVKM. For the CDR3, the DNA is TGTGCCAGCAGTTGGGGGATCACCTACGAGCAGTACTTC. Translated: CASSWGITYEQYF.